Detailed here is one T cell receptor (beta chain). This sample stems from a study of technical replicates of blood from a handful of donors. This table comes from immunoSEQ multiplex PCR, and its TCRdb copy is limited to in-frame clones, with some not included. The table lists about 100,000 clones, under 97% of them singletons. The sequence came from a human donor in good health. The specimen was T cells isolated from PBMCs.

In nucleotides, the CDR3 is TGTGCCAGCAGTCGGCAGGCGGAGGGCCCAACGAACACCGGGGAGCTGTTTTTT. Translating it yields CASSRQAEGPTNTGELFF. The chain is built from TRBV21-1 and TRBJ2-2; whether TRBD2, the table's D call, matches the DNA was not checked. TRBV21-1 is described as a pseudogene. There are 18 residues in the CDR3.